This TCR beta chain stems from a study of blood T cell repertoires in COVID-19. Study details: Sites across the United States, Italy and Spain contributed samples from acute and convalescent COVID-19. Nucleic acid was either cDNA or gDNA, and it came from T cells, B-cell-depleted T cells, or PBMCs.

The ends lost 2 bases at V and 4 bases at J; junction bases unmatched: 4. The CDR3 spans 14 residues. Germline V gene data show CDR1 as MNHEY and CDR2 as SVGAGI. As processed by the authors: It was from reference gene primer amplification that nucleated cell counts were estimated. Profiling relied on immunoSEQ multiplex PCR, and the TCRdb table lists in-frame clones only, not all of them. The V and J calls and clone size are taken from that table; D and trimming were inferred from the DNA. The sample gives 150,000 to 200,000 clones, more than 75% of which show up once; more than 2% is in the top ten.

Input material: peripheral blood. The gene calls are TRBV6-5 and TRBJ1-2, with TRBD1 identical over 7 bases. This TCR was sampled from a man aged 50 to 59 who had recovered from COVID-19. CDR3 sequence: CASSYENRGYGYTF. CDR3 DNA: TGTGCCAGCAGTTACGAAAACAGGGGCTATGGCTACACCTTC.